Listed here is a single T cell receptor beta chain. The sample comes from a study of T cells in Graves' hyperthyroidism and ophthalmopathy. Regions amplified from RNA transcripts were the TCR beta CDR3 regions. HTBI primers drove first-round RT-PCR of the TCR CDR3. One entry per CDR3 protein, called by TCRdb with MiXCR from the multiplex PCR reads. The sample records roughly 400,000 distinct CDR3 sequences, just under 25% being singletons. The germline CDR1 and CDR2 sequences are MDHEN and SYDVKM. The CDR3 runs to 15 residues. Trimming took off 4 bases at V and 5 bases at J, with 18 bases between the two ends. An absence of ophthalmopathy progression within 18 months meant stable Graves' hyperthyroidism.

V and J are TRBV28 and TRBJ2-7, with D possibly being TRBD1 (6 bases). Sequenced: blood. The source is a man aged 45-65 years with Graves' hyperthyroidism. CDR3 loop: CASSSSGVSLDEQYF. The CDR3 DNA reads TGTGCCAGCAGTTCCTCAGGGGTAAGCCTGGACGAGCAGTACTTC.